One sample yielded the 30 T cell receptor beta chains listed below, sequenced in a study of T cells in Graves' hyperthyroidism and ophthalmopathy. Using RNA transcripts as the source, TCR beta CDR3 regions were amplified. Carried out on the TCR CDR3, a first-round RT-PCR used the HTBI primer set. Each CDR3 protein is one row after TCRdb ran MiXCR on the multiplex PCR reads. The sample consists of 350,000 to 400,000 distinct CDR3 sequences, about 18% of them appearing once. Sequenced sample: blood. The receptors shown here come from a young man with Graves' ophthalmopathy.

This clonotype was observed many times. V and J are TRBV6-1 and TRBJ1-2; 9 bases line up with TRBD1. The V and J ends lost 5 bases and 2 bases, in that order; junction bases with no gene match: 9. The germline CDR1 and CDR2 sequences are MNHNS and SASEGT. This CDR3 has 16 amino acids. CDR3 in DNA: TGTGCCAGCAGTACGGACAGGGGAAGGGTAAACTATGGCTACACCTTC. It codes for CASSTDRGRVNYGYTF.

Turning to this clonotype: A much more abundant neighbour one base away suggests this may be a read error. The chain uses TRBV9 and TRBJ1-2, with TRBD1 as a possible D gene (6 bases). V dropped 7 bases and J dropped 6 bases, with 16 bases sitting between them. In germline, CDR1 is SGDLS, CDR2 YYNGEE. The CDR3 length is 13 residues. The CDR3 loop is CASGPGHPNGYTF. In nucleotides, the CDR3 is TGTGCCAGCGGCCCGGGACATCCGAATGGCTACACCTTC.

This clonotype was seen only a few times. J is TRBJ2-2 and V is TRBV6-2 or TRBV6-3; either TRBD1 or TRBD2 may supply D (7 bases each). From germline, CDR1 is MNHEY and CDR2 SVGEGT. CDR3 length: 13 residues. V gave up 11 bases and J gave up 9 bases, with 19 bases separating them. The CDR3 nucleotides read TGTGCCTCCCAAAGACAGGGAGGGAGGGAGCTGTTTTTT. Its translation is CASQRQGGRELFF.

This clonotype was recorded many times. This chain joins TRBV20-1 and TRBJ1-5; D is unclear. Per the germline V gene, CDR1 is DFQATT and CDR2 is SNEGSKA (reference sequence). Trimming shortened V by 4 bases and J by 2 bases, and 12 bases separated the two germline ends. The CDR3 has 14 residues. This CDR3 is CSAISGLGNQPQHF. CDR3 sequence (DNA): TGCAGTGCTATAAGTGGGTTGGGCAATCAGCCCCAGCATTTT.

This clonotype was seen at least ten times. V is TRBV20-1 and J is TRBJ2-1; D is uncertain. V was shortened by 8 bases and J by 10 bases, with 15 bases between the two germline ends. This CDR3 comprises 11 residues. Germline values: CDR1 DFQATT, CDR2 SNEGSKA (reference sequence). The CDR3 is CSPTQFKEQFF. DNA for the CDR3: TGCAGTCCTACTCAGTTTAAGGAGCAGTTCTTC.

This clonotype was detected a few times. J is TRBJ2-3 and V is TRBV6-2 or TRBV6-3; TRBD1 might be the D (7 bases). The CDR3 has 15 residues. The germline gives CDR1 MNHEY, CDR2 SVGEGT. Trimming cost V 0 bases and J 4 bases, with 11 bases left between them. As DNA, the CDR3 is TGTGCCAGCAGTTACTCCCAGGGGGGTGCAGATACGCAGTATTTT. Protein: CASSYSQGGADTQYF.

The chain joins TRBV28 to TRBJ1-5, with D hard to call. Trimming took off 6 bases at V and 0 bases at J, with 12 bases between the two ends. The CDR3 has 15 amino acids. From germline, CDR1 is MDHEN and CDR2 SYDVKM. CDR3 bases: TGTGCCAGCAGAAGCCTCCGGACTAGCAATCAGCCCCAGCATTTT. Protein product: CASRSLRTSNQPQHF.

This clonotype was observed many times. V is TRBV7-3 and J is TRBJ2-2; the D gene is possibly TRBD2 (5 bases). CDR3 length equals 15 residues. Trimming cost V 5 bases and J 3 bases, with 13 bases left between them. From germline, CDR1 is SGHTA and CDR2 FQGTGA. The CDR3 DNA is TGTGCCAGCAGCCCTAGGCGGGCCCACACCGGGGAGCTGTTTTTT. Residues: CASSPRRAHTGELFF.

This clonotype has ten or more counts. This rearrangement joins TRBV20-1 to TRBJ2-7, with a possible D match to TRBD2 (5 bases). The CDR3 contains 13 residues. V was shortened by 5 bases and J by 3 bases, with 14 bases between the two germline ends. CDR1 and CDR2 (germline): DFQATT, SNEGSKA (reference sequence). CDR3 loop: CSAPRGQHYEQYF. The CDR3 DNA is TGCAGTGCTCCAAGAGGGCAGCACTACGAGCAGTACTTC.

This sequence joins TRBV12-3 or TRBV12-4 and TRBJ1-2; D remains ambiguous. The CDR3 consists of 16 residues. Trimming cost V 3 bases and J 8 bases, with 22 bases left between them. The CDR3 DNA reads TGTGCCAGCAGTTTGGGTGGCTTCGGGGTTCTGGACGGCTACACCTTC. This gives the protein CASSLGGFGVLDGYTF.

This clonotype was observed a handful of times. The chain couples TRBV9 to TRBJ1-4; 9 positions agree with TRBD1. Germline V gene data show CDR1 as SGDLS and CDR2 as YYNGEE. Trimming removed 2 bases from V and 6 bases from J; junction bases left unmatched: 5. The CDR3 has 15 amino acids. CDR3 sequence reads: CASSVAGQGDEKLFF. For the CDR3, the DNA is TGTGCCAGCAGCGTCGCGGGACAGGGCGATGAAAAACTGTTTTTT.

This rearrangement joins TRBV9 to TRBJ1-1; D is unresolved. Germline loops: CDR1 SGDLS, CDR2 YYNGEE. The CDR3 spans 13 residues. With 3 bases removed from V and 6 bases from J, the gap between germline ends came to 12 bases. The CDR3 sequence: CASSALVQAEAFF. The CDR3 DNA reads TGTGCCAGCAGCGCCCTCGTGCAGGCTGAAGCTTTCTTT.

The rearrangement joins TRBV7-9 to TRBJ1-5; perhaps TRBD1 as D (5 bases). Trimming took off 8 bases at V and 2 bases at J, with 13 bases between the two ends. Germline CDR1 reads SEHNR; CDR2 reads FQNEAQ (reference sequence). This CDR3 is built from 14 residues. The DNA of the CDR3 is TGTGCCAGCGCTGGGGGGAAGGGCAATCAGCCCCAGCATTTT. This gives the protein CASAGGKGNQPQHF.

This clonotype has at least ten counts. The V gene is TRBV11-2, the J gene TRBJ2-7; D might be TRBD1 (5 bases). This CDR3 is built from 10 residues. V was cut by 11 bases and J by 5 bases, with 10 bases left in between. In germline, CDR1 is SGHAT, CDR2 FQNNGV. The CDR3 region is CASGNNEQYF. The CDR3, as DNA: TGTGCCTCAGGGAACAACGAGCAGTACTTC.

The chain combines TRBV5-1 with TRBJ2-5, with D perhaps matching TRBD2 (6 bases). The CDR3 totals 13 residues. Germline CDR1 SGHRS, CDR2 YFSETQ. V lost 4 bases and J 3 bases, leaving 10 bases between the germline ends. CDR3 sequence reads: CASSTRLEETQYF. The CDR3 DNA sequence: TGCGCCAGCAGCACCCGACTAGAAGAGACCCAGTACTTC. Based on the CDR3 plus reference TRBV5-1 and TRBJ2-5, the full variable domain is KAGVTQTPRYLIKTRGQQVTLSCSPISGHRSVSWYQQTPGQGLQFLFEYFSETQRNKGNFPGRFSGRQFSNSRSEMNVSTLELGDSALYLCASSTRLEETQYFGPGTRLLVL.

Ten or more counts support this clonotype. The chain joins TRBV12-3 or TRBV12-4 to TRBJ1-5, with TRBD1 matching over 9 bases. This CDR3 contains 15 residues. The V gene end was trimmed by 7 bases and the J gene end by 5 bases; junction bases not matched to a gene: 9. The CDR3 bases are TGTGCCAGCACCCTAACAGGGGGCGCGGATCAGCCCCAGCATTTT. Translating gives CASTLTGGADQPQHF.

This clonotype was counted many times. The junction shows a germline mismatch at one end, possibly a read error. The chain couples TRBV7-3 to TRBJ2-7, with TRBD1 matching over 7 bases. Germline V gives CDR1 SGHTA, CDR2 FQGTGA. This CDR3 has 15 residues. For the CDR3, the DNA is TGTGCCAGCAGCCCCCACGGGGACAGCTCCCACGAGCAGTACTTC. It encodes CASSPHGDSSHEQYF. The variable domain in full, completed from reference TRBV7-3 and TRBJ2-7, reads GAGVSQTPSNKVTEKGKYVELRCDPISGHTALYWYRQSLGQGPEFLIYFQGTGAADDSGLPNDRFFAVRPEGSVSTLKIQRTERGDSAVYLCASSPHGDSSHEQYFGPGTRLTVT.

The chain couples TRBV20-1 to TRBJ2-1; TRBD2 matches 9 bases. Germline assignment: CDR1 DFQATT and CDR2 SNEGSKA (reference sequence). Unmatched junction bases numbered 12, after V lost 3 bases and J lost 9 bases. The length of the CDR3 is 15 residues. The CDR3 nucleotides are TGCAGTGCTAGGAGGAGTAGCGGGAGAGGGGGTGAGCAGTTCTTC. Amino acid sequence: CSARRSSGRGGEQFF.

This clonotype was seen a few times. This chain joins TRBV10-2 and TRBJ1-5, with D uncertain. The V gene lost 3 bases and the J gene lost 7 bases, with 19 bases spanning the gap. The CDR3 totals 16 residues. Germline-derived CDR1 and CDR2 are WSHSY and SAAADI. DNA of the CDR3: TGCGCCAGCAGTGAATTAGTGGCGGACGCCGGACAGCCCCAGCATTTT. Translated: CASSELVADAGQPQHF.

This clonotype is a singleton in its sample. The chain uses TRBV20-1 and TRBJ2-7; D is unclear. The germline V gene encodes CDR1 DFQATT and CDR2 SNEGSKA (reference sequence). This CDR3 region has 13 residues. Trimming took 3 bases from V and 3 from J, leaving 12 bases between them. The CDR3 spells CSARAPVGYEQYF. The CDR3, as DNA: TGCAGTGCTAGGGCCCCGGTTGGCTACGAGCAGTACTTC.

This clonotype was observed once. A read error may be the cause here, since a much bigger clone is one base away. V usage is TRBV7-9 and J usage is TRBJ1-4; D is unclear. With 6 bases removed from V and 7 bases from J, the gap between germline ends came to 12 bases. The CDR3 spans 13 residues. Germline V CDR1 and CDR2: SEHNR, FQNEAQ (reference sequence). DNA for the CDR3: TGTGCCAGCAGTCGGTCTGGGATTGAAAAACTGTTTTTT. It translates to CASSRSGIEKLFF.

Comment on this clonotype: Its ends do not fully match the called genes, so a read error is possible. The chain employs TRBV12-3 or TRBV12-4 and TRBJ1-5, with D perhaps TRBD1 (5 bases). This CDR3 contains 15 residues. The CDR3 DNA sequence: TGTGCCAACAGTTTACTGGGACTAAGCAATCAGCCCCAGCATTTT. Translation: CANSLLGLSNQPQHF.

This clonotype was recorded many times. The chain combines TRBV2 with TRBJ2-3; 7 bases align to TRBD2. This CDR3 has 17 amino acids. After removal of 4 bases from V and 0 bases from J, the junction contained 10 bases not matched to a gene. From germline, CDR1 is SNHLY and CDR2 FYNNEI. The DNA for the CDR3 is TGTGCCAGCAGTGCCCGCCCGGGCGGGGGTAGCACAGATACGCAGTATTTT. Translating gives CASSARPGGGSTDTQYF.

This clonotype showed up many times. The rearrangement links TRBV3-1 to TRBJ1-4; D ambiguous. The CDR3 totals 13 residues. Germline V lookup: CDR1 LGHDT, CDR2 YNNKEL (reference sequence). V was cut by 3 bases and J by 7 bases, with 9 bases left in between. The CDR3 here is CASSHRGGEKLFF. DNA of the CDR3: TGTGCCAGCAGCCACCGGGGTGGTGAAAAACTGTTTTTT.

This clonotype was recorded many times. The chain is built from TRBV10-2 and TRBJ2-5, with D maybe TRBD2 (5 bases). V lost 4 bases and J 5 bases, leaving 11 bases between the germline ends. This CDR3 is built from 13 residues. Per germline, CDR1 WSHSY and CDR2 SAAADI. The CDR3 reads CASSGESRETQYF. The CDR3, as DNA: TGCGCCAGCAGTGGGGAGTCCCGGGAGACCCAGTACTTC.

Many counts were recorded for this clonotype. The chain joins TRBV10-1 to TRBJ2-1, with D perhaps matching TRBD1 (6 bases). CDR1 WNHNN and CDR2 SYGVQD come from the germline V gene (reference sequence). With 3 bases removed from V and 1 base from J, the gap between germline ends came to 10 bases. This CDR3 contains 15 residues. The CDR3 reads CASSEGRGSYNEQFF. CDR3 DNA: TGCGCCAGCAGTGAAGGCAGGGGATCCTACAATGAGCAGTTCTTC.

This clonotype was detected many times. The V and J genes are TRBV12-5 and TRBJ1-1; D call uncertain. The CDR3 loop spans 14 amino acids. The V end lost 4 bases, the J end lost 5 bases, and 14 bases lay between the germline ends. Germline CDR1 reads LGHNT; CDR2 reads FRNRAP. Here the CDR3 DNA reads TGTGCTAGTGGTTCGTACGACGGGAGTACTGAAGCTTTCTTT. This encodes CASGSYDGSTEAFF.

This clonotype was observed many times. The CDR3 protein is CASTPTGGTGHTEAFF. DNA of the CDR3: TGTGCCAGCACCCCCACAGGCGGGACAGGCCACACTGAAGCTTTCTTT. This sequence joins TRBV7-2 and TRBJ1-1, with 8 nucleotides matching TRBD1. This CDR3 contains 16 residues. Germline V gives CDR1 SGHTA, CDR2 FQGNSA. V lost 7 bases, J lost 3 bases, and 13 bases stayed unmatched.

The chain has TRBV27 and TRBJ2-6, with D hard to call. Per germline, CDR1 MNHEY and CDR2 SMNVEV (reference sequence). The CDR3 has 14 residues. V was shortened by 8 bases and J by 0 bases, with 8 bases between the two germline ends. CDR3 residues: CASGGPSGANVLTF. The CDR3 region has the DNA TGTGCCAGCGGCGGCCCCTCTGGGGCCAACGTCCTGACTTTC.

A remark on this clonotype: A single base separates this from a much larger clone, so it may be a read error. This chain uses TRBV20-1 with TRBJ2-7; the match to TRBD2 covers 11 bases. Germline loops: CDR1 DFQATT, CDR2 SNEGSKA (reference sequence). V was pared by 5 bases and J by 4 bases, with 7 bases of the junction left unmatched. CDR3 length: 14 amino acids. The CDR3 DNA sequence: TGCAGTGCTCCTGAGACTAGCGGGACATACGAGCAGTACTTC. As protein: CSAPETSGTYEQYF.